This entry lists 11 T cell receptor beta chains sequenced from one sample in a study of cytomegalovirus exposure and HLA in healthy donors. 60 Vbeta and 13 Jbeta primers were used in PCR. The assay was immunoSEQ multiplex PCR, and TCRdb's table has in-frame clones only and misses some. The top ten clones hold 5.7% of a sample with about 180,000 clones, around 80% of them seen once. What was sequenced was PBMCs. The receptors derive from a man aged 35-49 years in good health and CMV-seronegative.

This clone was counted a few times. The chain is built from TRBV7-2 and TRBJ1-5; TRBD1 matches at 9 bases. Germline V CDR1 and CDR2: SGHTA, FQGNSA. The ends lost 5 bases at V and 2 bases at J; junction bases unmatched: 1. The CDR3 sequence is 14 residues long. The CDR3 DNA reads TGTGCCAGCAGCCGGACAGGGGGCAATCAGCCCCAGCATTTT. Amino acid sequence: CASSRTGGNQPQHF.

This clone was observed a single time. The CDR3 reads CASIEGVWGNQPQHF. As DNA, the CDR3 is TGTGCCAGTATCGAGGGGGTTTGGGGCAATCAGCCCCAGCATTTT. V is TRBV19 and J is TRBJ1-5, with a tentative D call TRBD1 (6 bases). This CDR3 has 15 residues. V was shortened by 7 bases and J by 2 bases, with 15 bases between the two germline ends. CDR1 and CDR2 (germline): LNHDA, SQIVND (reference sequence).

This rearrangement joins TRBV19 to TRBJ2-7; 12 bases line up with TRBD2. The CDR3 totals 15 residues. Germline loops: CDR1 LNHDA, CDR2 SQIVND (reference sequence). With V trimmed by 5 bases and J by 7 bases, 9 bases remained unmatched. As DNA, the CDR3 is TGTGCCAGTAGTGCCGGACTAGCGGGGCGCGGGGAGCAGTACTTC. Translation gives CASSAGLAGRGEQYF.

The CDR3: CASSEGGAYGYTF. The CDR3 bases are TGTGCCAGCAGTGAAGGAGGGGCCTATGGCTACACCTTC. This chain uses TRBV25-1 with TRBJ1-2, with a tentative D call TRBD1 (5 bases). V lost 2 bases and J 4 bases, leaving 8 bases between the germline ends. The CDR3 is 13 amino acids. Germline CDR1 is MGHDK and CDR2 is SYGVNS.

This chain uses TRBV13 with TRBJ1-2; D is unresolved. CDR3 length: 13 amino acids. V was cut by 4 bases and J by 6 bases, with 12 bases left in between. CDR1 is PRHDT, CDR2 FYEKMQ, per germline (reference sequence). CDR3 in amino acids: CASSSMGTDGYTF. The CDR3, as DNA: TGTGCCAGCAGCTCTATGGGCACGGATGGCTACACCTTC.

In this sample, this clone turned up once. The CDR3 loop is CASRLQGEEKLFF. CDR3 bases: TGTGCCAGCAGATTACAGGGAGAGGAAAAACTGTTTTTT. The chain links TRBV5-6 to TRBJ1-4; perhaps TRBD1 as D (6 bases). The CDR3 totals 13 residues. The V end was cut by 5 bases, the J end by 8 bases, with 13 bases between. The germline CDR1 and CDR2 sequences are SGHDT and YYEEEE.

This sequence joins TRBV2 and TRBJ2-7; a weak D match, TRBD2 (5 bases). CDR3 length: 12 amino acids. The V and J ends lost 7 bases and 3 bases respectively, with 10 bases between them. CDR1 is SNHLY, CDR2 FYNNEI, per germline. DNA of the CDR3: TGTGCCAGCAAACGGGGAAACTACGAGCAGTACTTC. Its protein product is CASKRGNYEQYF. The full variable domain, rest sourced from reference TRBV2 and TRBJ2-7, is EPEVTQTPSHQVTQMGQEVILRCVPISNHLYFYWYRQILGQKVEFLVSFYNNEISEKSEIFDDQFSVERPDGSNFTLKIRSTKLEDSAMYFCASKRGNYEQYFGPGTRLTVT.

The J gene is TRBJ2-1, the V gene TRBV18; TRBD1 is a possible D gene (6 bases). The V gene's germline CDR1 is KGHSH and CDR2 LQKENI. V was shortened by 2 bases and J by 5 bases, with 13 bases between the two germline ends. The CDR3 is 15 residues long. The CDR3 sequence is CASSPKAPGDNEQFF. CDR3 sequence (DNA): TGTGCCAGCTCACCAAAGGCCCCAGGGGACAATGAGCAGTTCTTC. The full variable domain, its missing parts supplied by reference TRBV18 and TRBJ2-1, is NAGVMQNPRHLVRRRGQEARLRCSPMKGHSHVYWYRQLPEEGLKFMVYLQKENIIDESGMPKERFSAEFPKEGPSILRIQQVVRGDSAAYFCASSPKAPGDNEQFFGPGTRLTVL.

The chain has TRBV5-1 and TRBJ2-2; 10 bases are shared with TRBD1. The CDR3 covers 15 residues. V lost 5 bases to trimming and J lost 5 bases; unmatched junction nucleotides: 6. The germline CDR1 and CDR2 sequences are SGHRS and YFSETQ. The CDR3 DNA reads TGCGCCAGCAGTTTACGACAGGGGGCGACCGGGGAGCTGTTTTTT. Protein sequence: CASSLRQGATGELFF.

This chain links TRBV19 with TRBJ1-1; a possible D gene is TRBD1 (5 bases). There are 14 residues in the CDR3. With 7 bases removed from V and 4 bases from J, the gap between germline ends came to 16 bases. Germline V gene sequence: CDR1 LNHDA, CDR2 SQIVND (reference sequence). The CDR3 protein is CASILRGLGTEAFF. The CDR3 bases are TGTGCCAGTATCTTACGGGGACTCGGCACTGAAGCTTTCTTT.

V and J are TRBV9 and TRBJ2-6, with 8 nucleotides matching TRBD1. CDR1 and CDR2 (germline): SGDLS, YYNGEE. J gave up 0 bases and V 3 bases, and 5 bases lay outside the gene matches. The CDR3 contains 17 residues. CDR3 residues: CASSDGQGFSGANVLTF. CDR3 in DNA: TGTGCCAGCAGCGATGGACAGGGTTTCTCTGGGGCCAACGTCCTGACTTTC.